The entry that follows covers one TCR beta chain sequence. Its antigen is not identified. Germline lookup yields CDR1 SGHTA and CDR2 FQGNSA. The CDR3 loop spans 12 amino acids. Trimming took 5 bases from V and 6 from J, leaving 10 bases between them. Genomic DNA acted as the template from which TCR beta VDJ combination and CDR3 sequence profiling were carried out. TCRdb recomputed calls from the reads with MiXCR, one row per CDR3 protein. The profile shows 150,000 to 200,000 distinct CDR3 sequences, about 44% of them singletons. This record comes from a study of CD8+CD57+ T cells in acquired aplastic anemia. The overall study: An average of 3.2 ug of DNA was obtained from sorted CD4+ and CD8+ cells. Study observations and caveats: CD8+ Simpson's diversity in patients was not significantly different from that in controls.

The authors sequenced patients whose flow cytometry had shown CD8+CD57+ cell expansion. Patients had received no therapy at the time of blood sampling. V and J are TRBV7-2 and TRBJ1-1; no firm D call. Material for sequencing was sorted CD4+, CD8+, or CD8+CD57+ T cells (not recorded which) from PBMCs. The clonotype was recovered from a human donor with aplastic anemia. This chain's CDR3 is CASSPGTAEAFF. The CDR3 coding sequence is TGTGCCAGCAGCCCGGGAACAGCTGAAGCTTTCTTT. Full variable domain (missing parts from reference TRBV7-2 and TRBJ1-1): GAGVSQSPSNKVTEKGKDVELRCDPISGHTALYWYRQSLGQGLEFLIYFQGNSAPDKSGLPSDRFSAERTGGSVSTLTIQRTQQEDSAVYLCASSPGTAEAFFGQGTRLTVV.